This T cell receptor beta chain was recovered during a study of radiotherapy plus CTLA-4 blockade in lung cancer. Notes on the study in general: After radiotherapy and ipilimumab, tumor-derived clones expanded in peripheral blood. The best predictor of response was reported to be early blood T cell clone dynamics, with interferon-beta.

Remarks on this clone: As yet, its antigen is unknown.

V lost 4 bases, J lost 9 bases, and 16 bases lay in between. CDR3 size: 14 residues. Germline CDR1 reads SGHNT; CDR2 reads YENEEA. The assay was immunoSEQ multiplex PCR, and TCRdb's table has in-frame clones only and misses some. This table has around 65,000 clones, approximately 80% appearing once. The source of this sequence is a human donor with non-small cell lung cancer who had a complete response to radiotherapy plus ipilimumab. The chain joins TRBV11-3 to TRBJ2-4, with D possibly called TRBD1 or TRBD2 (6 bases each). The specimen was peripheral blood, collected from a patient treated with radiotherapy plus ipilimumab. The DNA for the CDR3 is TGTGCCAGCAGCTCCAATGGGGGGCAGGGCATTCAGTACTTC. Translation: CASSSNGGQGIQYF.